These T cell receptor beta chains were read from a single sample in a study of cytomegalovirus exposure and HLA in healthy donors. The data were produced by immunoSEQ multiplex PCR, yet TCRdb's version contains in-frame clones alone and is incomplete. The sample lists 160,000 or so clones, less than 85% occurring once. The sample comprised PBMCs. The receptors originated from a man in his 60s in good health and CMV-seronegative. The CDR3 runs from the conserved cysteine through the conserved F or W. Each record gives: V gene, D gene, J gene, clone size, CDR3 length, CDR3 DNA, CDR3 protein. A D gene is named only where the DNA matches it firmly. Part of the rows lack a size; the others show once, few, many or a class for expanded clones.

TRBV5-1	TRBD2	TRBJ2-1	NA	16	TGCGCCAGCAGCTTGGTACTAGCGGGGGGCAACAATGAGCAGTTCTTC	CASSLVLAGGNNEQFF
TRBV28	NA	TRBJ1-3	few	16	TGTGCCAGCAGTCCTCCGGGACAAACTACTGGAAACACCATATATTTT	CASSPPGQTTGNTIYF
TRBV6-4	TRBD2	TRBJ2-3	few	15	TGTGCCAGCAGTGGCTCTAGCGGGGGGGCAGATGCGCAGTATTTT	CASSGSSGGADAQYF
TRBV6-1	NA	TRBJ1-1	NA	12	TGTGCCAGCGGCGGTGGGTTGACTGAAGCTTTCTTT	CASGGGLTEAFF
TRBV29-1	TRBD1	TRBJ1-3	NA	12	TGCAGCGTTACAGGGGGTGGAAACACCATATATTTT	CSVTGGGNTIYF
TRBV2	TRBD2	TRBJ2-2	NA	14	TGTGCCAGCAGCCTAGCGGGGCGCACCGGGGAGCTGTTTTTT	CASSLAGRTGELFF
TRBV5-1	NA	TRBJ2-5	NA	14	TGCGCCAGCAGCTTGGTGGAGGACCAAGAGACCCAGTACTTC	CASSLVEDQETQYF
TRBV6-1	TRBD2	TRBJ2-1	NA	14	TGTGCCACCATAGGGACTAGCGGGAGTTTCGGTCGATTCTTC	CATIGTSGSFGRFF
TRBV18	TRBD1	TRBJ1-4	NA	14	TGTGCCAGCTCAAGGACAGGGGTTAATGAAAAACTGTTTTTT	CASSRTGVNEKLFF
TRBV7-2	TRBD2	TRBJ2-3	once	16	TGTGCCAGCAGCCTAGGTCTGGCGGGGGGGTCAGATACGCAGTATTTT	CASSLGLAGGSDTQYF
TRBV15	TRBD2	TRBJ2-1	NA	14	TGTGCCACCAGCAGAGAGCGGGGGGGCGATGAGCAGTTCTTC	CATSRERGGDEQFF
TRBV27	TRBD1	TRBJ2-1	NA	17	TGTGCCAGCCGCTATCGCCCCGGGACAGAAATCTACAATGAGCAGTTCTTC	CASRYRPGTEIYNEQFF
TRBV7-9	TRBD2	TRBJ2-1	few	15	TGTGCCAGCAGCCCGGGGGGGCCGACAAACAATGAGCAGTTCTTC	CASSPGGPTNNEQFF
TRBV27	NA	TRBJ1-2	NA	15	TGTGCCAGCAGTCTCCAGCCGGACAGTTTCCTGGGCTACACCTTC	CASSLQPDSFLGYTF
TRBV19	TRBD1	TRBJ2-1	NA	13	TGTGCCAGTAGTACCGTACAGGGGGCGGGGCAGTTCTTC	CASSTVQGAGQFF
TRBV6-5	TRBD1	TRBJ1-2	NA	14	TGTGCCAGCAGTTACGGCAGGGGGCGCGCTGGCTACACCTTC	CASSYGRGRAGYTF
TRBV6-5	TRBD1	TRBJ1-2	NA	15	TGTGCCACCAAAAATCCGGGACAGGGACTTAGGGGCTACACCTTC	CATKNPGQGLRGYTF
TRBV5-1	NA	TRBJ2-4	once	14	TGCGCCAGCAGCGCCCAGGGGGCCAAAAACATTCAGTACTTC	CASSAQGAKNIQYF
TRBV7-9	NA	TRBJ1-2	NA	14	TGTGCCAGCACCGCCGGGGGGATACGTATAGGCTACACCTTC	CASTAGGIRIGYTF
TRBV19	TRBD1	TRBJ1-1	NA	18	TGTGCCAGTGGAAACCTCGCTGGACAGGGAGGGATTTTTACTGAAGCTTTCTTT	CASGNLAGQGGIFTEAFF
TRBV14	TRBD2	TRBJ2-3	NA	14	TGTGCCAGCAGCCTAGCGGGCGGCTGGGATACGCAGTATTTT	CASSLAGGWDTQYF
TRBV9	TRBD2	TRBJ2-3	NA	19	TGTGCCAGCAGCGTAGTAAGGACTCGGACTAGCGGAATCACAGATACGCAGTATTTT	CASSVVRTRTSGITDTQYF
TRBV7-2	TRBD1	TRBJ1-1	once	17	TGTGCCAGCAGCCTCTCACCCCCGGGACAGACGAACACTGAAGCTTTCTTT	CASSLSPPGQTNTEAFF
TRBV30	NA	TRBJ1-5	NA	14	TGTGCCTGGAGTGTAAGGGCAGGGAATCAGCCCCAGCATTTT	CAWSVRAGNQPQHF
TRBV27	TRBD2	TRBJ2-3	NA	14	TGTGCCAGCTTTCCACTAGCGGACACAGATACGCAGTATTTT	CASFPLADTDTQYF
TRBV30	TRBD1	TRBJ1-1	once	14	TGTGCCTGGAGTCACAGGGGTGGGAACACTGAAGCTTTCTTT	CAWSHRGGNTEAFF
TRBV30	TRBD1	TRBJ2-2	NA	15	TGTGCCTGGAGTGCCACGGGACAGGAAATGTTGGAGCTGTTTTTT	CAWSATGQEMLELFF
TRBV2	NA	TRBJ1-1	NA	22	TGTGCCAGCAGTGAAGCACGGGCCACAGGCAAAGGAGACAGGATGATGAACACTGAAGCTTTCTTT	CASSEARATGKGDRMMNTEAFF
TRBV4-1	NA	TRBJ2-3	few	15	TGCGCCAGCAGCCAAAGCCCTTACTCTGCGGGTACGCAGTATTTT	CASSQSPYSAGTQYF